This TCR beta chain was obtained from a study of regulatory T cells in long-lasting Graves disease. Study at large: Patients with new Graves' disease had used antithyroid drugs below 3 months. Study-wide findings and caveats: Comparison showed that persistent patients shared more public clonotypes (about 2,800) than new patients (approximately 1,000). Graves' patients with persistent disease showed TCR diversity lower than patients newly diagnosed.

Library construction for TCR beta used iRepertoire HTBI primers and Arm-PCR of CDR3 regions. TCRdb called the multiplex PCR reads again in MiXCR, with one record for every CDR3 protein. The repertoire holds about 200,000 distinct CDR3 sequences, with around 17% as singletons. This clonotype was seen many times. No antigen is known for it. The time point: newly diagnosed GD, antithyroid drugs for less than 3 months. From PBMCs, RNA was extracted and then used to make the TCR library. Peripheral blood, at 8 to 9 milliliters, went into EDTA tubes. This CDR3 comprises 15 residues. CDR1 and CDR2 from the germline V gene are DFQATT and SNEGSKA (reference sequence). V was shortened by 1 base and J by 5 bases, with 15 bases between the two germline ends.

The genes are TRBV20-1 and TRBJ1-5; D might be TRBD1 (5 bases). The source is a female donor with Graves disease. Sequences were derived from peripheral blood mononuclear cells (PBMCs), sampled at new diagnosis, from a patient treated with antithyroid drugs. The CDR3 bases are TGCAGTGCTAGAGGGGGGGGGGGTTCACATCAGCCCCAGCATTTT. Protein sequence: CSARGGGGSHQPQHF.